This TCR beta chain was documented in a study of early T cells in non-severe SARS-CoV-2 infection. Across the study: Sequencing of unsorted whole blood was done on bulk RNA, leaving chains unpaired.

This clonotype occurred a few times. Antigen unknown. General study results and limits: CD4 and private specificities were missed by VDJdb matching, which favored anti-spike CD8 responses.

Germline CDR1 reads MNHEY; CDR2 reads SVGEGT. J was trimmed by 8 bases and V by 0 bases; bases with no gene match: 10. This CDR3 has 16 residues. Unique molecular identifiers were attached to individual cDNA molecules. TCRdb redid the calling of the 5' RACE reads with MiXCR, one entry per CDR3 protein. The data show some 90,000 distinct CDR3 sequences, about 15% seen once. The sequenced sample consisted of whole blood. This sequence joins TRBV6-2 or TRBV6-3 and TRBJ2-4, with 7 bases lining up with TRBD2. This receptor was taken from an adult who was a healthcare worker with PCR-confirmed SARS-CoV-2 infection or an uninfected control (not recorded which). CDR3 amino acids: CASSYSTRAGRDIQYF. The CDR3 DNA is TGTGCCAGCAGTTACTCGACGCGAGCGGGAAGGGACATTCAGTACTTC.